This passage covers 12 T cell receptor beta chains from one sample sequenced in a study of control samples from healthy donors and cancer patients. Sequenced by immunoSEQ multiplex PCR; TCRdb stores in-frame clones only, minus some. This sample carries about 160,000 clones, around 94% of them seen once, and the ten largest clones take roughly 15%. The sequenced sample was PBMCs. These receptor sequences come from a man aged 55 to 70 with colorectal cancer.

V and J are TRBV7-9 and TRBJ1-2; D remains unclear. The CDR3 has 13 amino acids. Trimming removed 2 bases at V and 3 bases at J, with 7 bases between. Looked up from germline, CDR1 is SEHNR and CDR2 is FQNEAQ (reference sequence). CDR3 in amino acids: CASSLTGDYGYTF. CDR3 coding DNA: TGTGCCAGCAGCTTAACGGGAGACTATGGCTACACCTTC.

V is TRBV7-9 and J is TRBJ2-1, with 7 bases identical to TRBD1. The trim removed 4 bases at V and 4 bases at J, leaving 4 bases unmatched. Germline CDR1 reads SEHNR; CDR2 reads FQNEAQ (reference sequence). CDR3 length: 14 amino acids. CDR3 bases: TGTGCCAGCAGCTCGGGACAGACATACAATGAGCAGTTCTTC. It encodes CASSSGQTYNEQFF.

This chain joins TRBV29-1 and TRBJ2-7; possibly TRBD1 for D (5 bases). The CDR3 covers 14 residues. V was clipped by 3 bases and J by 1 base, with 13 bases between them. CDR1 is SQVTM and CDR2 is ANQGSEA in the germline V gene. CDR3 in amino acids: CSVEAGFSSYEQYF. CDR3 DNA sequence: TGCAGCGTTGAGGCAGGGTTTTCATCCTACGAGCAGTACTTC.

The chain recombines TRBV27 with TRBJ1-1; weak D call: TRBD1 (6 bases). CDR3 length: 15 amino acids. CDR1 is MNHEY and CDR2 is SMNVEV in the germline V gene (reference sequence). Deletions cut 6 bases from V and 1 base from J, with 15 bases between. The DNA of the CDR3 is TGTGCCAGCAGCCTCTCTCCGGGACAGAACACTGAAGCTTTCTTT. Its translation: CASSLSPGQNTEAFF.

This chain links TRBV19 with TRBJ1-5, with 10 bases that match TRBD1. V trimming: 6 bases; J trimming: 7 bases; junction bases outside the gene matches: 12. CDR1 is LNHDA and CDR2 is SQIVND in the germline V gene (reference sequence). The CDR3 spans 16 residues. This CDR3 reads CASRDRGNDGGQPQHF. The CDR3 DNA follows: TGTGCCAGTAGGGACAGGGGGAATGATGGGGGACAGCCCCAGCATTTT.

The rearrangement links TRBV12-3 or TRBV12-4 to TRBJ1-5; D may be TRBD1 (6 bases). This CDR3 has 13 amino acids. The ends were cut back, 5 bases at V and 7 bases at J, with 12 bases in the middle. The CDR3 coding sequence is TGTGCCAGCAGTCCCCAGGGGTGGCAGCCCCAGCATTTT. Its protein product is CASSPQGWQPQHF.

V and J are TRBV7-9 and TRBJ2-2; D remains unclear. The CDR3 is 15 residues long. Per germline, CDR1 SEHNR and CDR2 FQNEAQ (reference sequence). V lost 5 bases and J lost 5, with 15 bases in between. The CDR3 is CASSPYYGPTGELFF. In DNA, the CDR3 is TGTGCCAGCAGCCCATACTACGGCCCAACCGGGGAGCTGTTTTTT.

The chain recombines TRBV2 with TRBJ1-5; a possible D gene is TRBD1 (6 bases). Per the germline V gene, CDR1 is SNHLY and CDR2 is FYNNEI. This CDR3 spans 13 amino acids. In DNA, the CDR3 is TGTGGGGGGGCACAGGGACTCAATCAGCCCCAGCATTTT. Protein product: CGGAQGLNQPQHF.

The rearrangement links TRBV7-2 to TRBJ2-6, with D possibly being TRBD1 (6 bases). V lost 1 base to trimming and J lost 0 bases, with 16 bases between them. CDR3 size: 19 residues. Germline CDR1 and CDR2: SGHTA and FQGNSA. CDR3 loop: CASSLVGLTGDSGANVLTF. CDR3 sequence (DNA): TGTGCCAGCAGCTTAGTCGGGTTGACAGGTGACTCTGGGGCCAACGTCCTGACTTTC.

V is TRBV21-1 and J is TRBJ2-7; TRBD1, the table's D call, was not compared with the DNA. TRBV21-1 is noted as a pseudogene. There are 17 residues in the CDR3. The CDR3 protein is CASSTPYRPQVIYEQYF. The CDR3 DNA is TGTGCCAGCAGCACACCATACAGACCTCAAGTTATTTACGAGCAGTACTTC.

This chain joins TRBV29-1 and TRBJ1-5; unclear D gene. This CDR3 is 13 amino acids long. The V gene lost 5 bases and the J gene lost 3 bases, with 11 bases spanning the gap. CDR1 is SQVTM, CDR2 ANQGSEA, per germline. The CDR3 DNA is TGCAGCGTTTCAGGCGGAAACAATCAGCCCCAGCATTTT. Protein sequence: CSVSGGNNQPQHF.

This chain links TRBV5-4 with TRBJ1-1; TRBD1 aligns across 7 bases. V was clipped by 9 bases and J by 1 base; unmatched bases: 9. Per the germline V gene, CDR1 is SGHNT and CDR2 is YYREEE (reference sequence). There are 14 residues in the CDR3. In nucleotides, the CDR3 is TGTGCCACGAGACAGGGAGTAGGGAACACTGAAGCTTTCTTT. It codes for CATRQGVGNTEAFF.